The 29 T cell receptor beta chains listed next were all sequenced from one sample in a study of vaccination and CD4 T cells after COVID-19. Treatment: roughly ten-day PBMC culture with coronavirus spike peptide pools or control peptides (ViraFEST assay). CD4+ T cells that came from the unexposed donor were collected before the COVID-19 pandemic (2011-2018). Their specific antigens are unknown. Cultured CD4+ T-cell DNA underwent Oncomine TCR Beta short-read sequencing. One entry per CDR3 protein results from TCRdb running MiXCR on the PCR reads. The repertoire holds 6,600 or so distinct CDR3 sequences, with under 55% as singletons. Sequencing was carried out using CD4+ T cells from blood, cultured in vitro. These receptors were taken from a human donor in good health.

The rearrangement links TRBV6-1 to TRBJ1-5, with a weak D call TRBD1 (5 bases). Per the germline V gene, CDR1 is MNHNS and CDR2 is SASEGT. V was pared by 10 bases and J by 7 bases, with 14 bases between. The CDR3 is made up of 12 amino acids. CDR3 DNA sequence: TGTGCCACCCAATCACGGGGGCAGCCCCAGCATTTT. Its protein product is CATQSRGQPQHF.

The chain uses TRBV6-1 and TRBJ2-7; D gene ambiguous. Trimming removed 4 bases at V and 4 bases at J, with 14 bases between. Germline CDR1 is MNHNS and CDR2 is SASEGT. CDR3 size: 14 residues. CDR3 sequence (DNA): TGTGCCAGCAGTGGGCGGCAAAGAAGGTACGAGCAGTACTTC. Protein sequence: CASSGRQRRYEQYF.

The chain carries TRBV10-1 and TRBJ2-5; 10 bases line up with TRBD1. Germline V gene sequence: CDR1 WNHNN, CDR2 SYGVQD (reference sequence). The CDR3 loop spans 12 amino acids. With V trimmed by 9 bases and J by 5 bases, 3 bases remained unmatched. Here the CDR3 DNA reads TGCGCCAGGACAGGGGGCGCGGAGACCCAGTACTTC. Encoded protein: CARTGGAETQYF.

This chain links TRBV7-2 with TRBJ2-2; 7 bases match TRBD1. This CDR3 comprises 14 residues. V lost 1 base to trimming and J lost 5 bases; unmatched junction nucleotides: 1. Germline V lookup: CDR1 SGHTA, CDR2 FQGNSA. The CDR3 is CASSLVQGTGELFF. The CDR3 DNA reads TGTGCCAGCAGCTTAGTACAGGGGACCGGGGAGCTGTTTTTT. The full variable domain, rest sourced from reference TRBV7-2 and TRBJ2-2, is GAGVSQSPSNKVTEKGKDVELRCDPISGHTALYWYRQSLGQGLEFLIYFQGNSAPDKSGLPSDRFSAERTGGSVSTLTIQRTQQEDSAVYLCASSLVQGTGELFFGEGSRLTVL.

This chain joins TRBV20-1 and TRBJ1-4, with 8 positions matching TRBD1. Germline V gene data show CDR1 as DFQATT and CDR2 as SNEGSKA (reference sequence). V lost 1 base to trimming and J lost 7 bases; unmatched junction nucleotides: 5. CDR3 size: 14 residues. CDR3 amino acids: CSARVQGEREKLFF. The CDR3 DNA reads TGCAGTGCTAGAGTACAGGGGGAGCGTGAAAAACTGTTTTTT.

This clonotype was counted between two and nine times. The gene calls are TRBV7-8 and TRBJ2-7; 10 nucleotides line up with TRBD2. The CDR3 length is 15 residues. Germline CDR1 reads SGHVS; CDR2 reads FQNEAQ. V was pared by 2 bases and J by 4 bases, with 5 bases of the junction left unmatched. Here the CDR3 reads CASSLRTSGPYEQYF. Here the CDR3 DNA reads TGTGCCAGCAGCTTACGGACTAGCGGTCCATACGAGCAGTACTTC.

Concerning this clonotype: The junction differs from germline at one of its ends, possibly a read error. The rearrangement joins TRBV5-1 to TRBJ1-1; tentatively, D is TRBD1 (6 bases). In germline, CDR1 is SGHRS, CDR2 YFSETQ. The CDR3 is made up of 13 amino acids. In DNA form, the CDR3 reads TGCGCCAGCAGCTTGAGGGGGAACCCTGAAGCTTTCTTT. Protein sequence: CASSLRGNPEAFF.

This clonotype was observed a few times. The chain links TRBV12-3 or TRBV12-4 to TRBJ2-3, with D maybe TRBD2 (5 bases). This CDR3 is built from 14 residues. V was pared by 4 bases and J by 0 bases, with 8 bases between. Written as DNA, the CDR3 is TGTGCCAGCAGTTGGACTGGAAGCACAGATACGCAGTATTTT. This gives the protein CASSWTGSTDTQYF.

This chain's CDR3 is CSADDRGDGYTF. The CDR3 DNA reads as TGCAGTGCTGACGACAGGGGGGATGGCTACACCTTC. The chain links TRBV20-1 to TRBJ1-2, with TRBD1 identical over 9 bases. The V segment lost 5 bases and the J segment 6 bases; nucleotides outside the gene matches: 4. The CDR3 covers 12 residues. Germline values: CDR1 DFQATT, CDR2 SNEGSKA (reference sequence).

In this sample, this clonotype turned up a few times. The CDR3: CASRGQLTSNQPQHF. The DNA for the CDR3 is TGTGCCAGTAGGGGACAGCTTACTAGCAATCAGCCCCAGCATTTT. The genes are TRBV19 and TRBJ1-5; 7 bases agree with TRBD1. The CDR3 loop spans 15 amino acids. Germline CDR1 reads LNHDA; CDR2 reads SQIVND (reference sequence). Unmatched junction bases numbered 5, after V lost 6 bases and J lost 0 bases.

This chain joins TRBV5-4 and TRBJ2-2; TRBD2 matches at 8 bases. V trimming: 3 bases; J trimming: 5 bases; junction bases outside the gene matches: 3. CDR3 length equals 14 residues. CDR1 SGHNT and CDR2 YYREEE come from the germline V gene (reference sequence). The CDR3 nucleotides are TGTGCCAGCAGCTGGGGCGGGAGGACCGGGGAGCTGTTTTTT. Translated: CASSWGGRTGELFF.

The chain recombines TRBV1 with TRBJ2-3; TRBD2 is the table's D call, not checked against the DNA. TRBV1 is listed as a pseudogene. The CDR3 runs 18 residues. CDR3: CTSSLGSSGGHGTDTQYF. In DNA, the CDR3 is TGCACCAGCAGCCTGGGTTCTAGCGGCGGTCACGGCACAGATACGCAGTATTTT.

The rearrangement joins TRBV27 to TRBJ2-3; D is possibly TRBD1 (6 bases). There are 15 residues in the CDR3. Germline CDR1 MNHEY, CDR2 SMNVEV (reference sequence). The germline V and J ends were trimmed by 2 bases and 5 bases, with 14 bases remaining between them. CDR3: CASSLRQGIGDTQYF. The CDR3 DNA reads TGTGCCAGCAGTTTAAGGCAGGGGATAGGAGATACGCAGTATTTT.

This clonotype was observed a handful of times. The rearrangement uses TRBV7-8 and TRBJ2-5, with 10 bases lining up with TRBD2. After removal of 5 bases from V and 5 bases from J, the junction contained 11 bases not matched to a gene. CDR1 and CDR2 (germline): SGHVS, FQNEAQ. The CDR3 runs to 16 residues. The CDR3 is CASSLSSGGSLETQYF. DNA of the CDR3: TGTGCCAGCAGCCTCTCTAGCGGGGGTAGTTTGGAGACCCAGTACTTC.

Only a few counts were recorded for this clonotype. The rearrangement links TRBV20-1 to TRBJ1-1, with 7 bases aligning to TRBD1. The CDR3 has 15 amino acids. Trimming took 1 base from V and 1 from J; bases not matched to a gene: 6. The germline gives CDR1 DFQATT, CDR2 SNEGSKA (reference sequence). The chain's CDR3 is CSARGDGTANTEAFF. The DNA for the CDR3 is TGCAGTGCTAGAGGCGACGGGACAGCGAACACTGAAGCTTTCTTT.

The J gene is TRBJ1-3, the V gene TRBV5-1; TRBD1 might be the D (5 bases). Trimming stripped 4 bases from V and 4 bases from J, with 12 bases between. Per the germline V gene, CDR1 is SGHRS and CDR2 is YFSETQ. There are 14 residues in the CDR3. The CDR3 bases are TGCGCCAGCAGCCGTGGGGCGAACGGAAACACCATATATTTT. Its translation is CASSRGANGNTIYF.

The V call is TRBV20-1, the J call TRBJ2-1; TRBD2 agrees at 7 bases. With 1 base clipped from V and 13 bases from J, the junction kept 4 bases outside the gene matches. Germline-derived CDR1 and CDR2 are DFQATT and SNEGSKA (reference sequence). The CDR3 extends over 11 amino acids. CDR3 sequence: CSARAREYQFF. The CDR3 coding sequence is TGCAGTGCTAGAGCGCGGGAGTACCAGTTCTTC.

The CDR3 DNA sequence: TGTGCCAGTAGTATTGACGGGACAGGGAAAGGAAAACTGTTTTTT. Amino acid sequence: CASSIDGTGKGKLFF. The J gene is TRBJ1-4, the V gene TRBV19; 9 nucleotides align to TRBD1. CDR3 length: 15 amino acids. V was clipped by 3 bases and J by 10 bases; unmatched bases: 9. Germline V CDR1 and CDR2: LNHDA, SQIVND (reference sequence).

The chain is built from TRBV6-2 or TRBV6-3 and TRBJ2-7; 9 nucleotides match TRBD2. The CDR3 totals 17 residues. Germline CDR1 MNHEY, CDR2 SVGEGT. V shed 2 bases, J shed 3 bases, and the junction held 11 bases outside the gene matches. CDR3 in amino acids: CASSYASASGEDYEQYF. DNA for the CDR3: TGTGCCAGCAGTTACGCCTCCGCTAGCGGGGAGGACTACGAGCAGTACTTC.

This clonotype occurred a few times. The V and J genes are TRBV27 and TRBJ1-3; D is unclear. The CDR3 length is 17 residues. The germline gives CDR1 MNHEY, CDR2 SMNVEV (reference sequence). V was shortened by 6 bases and J by 4 bases, with 22 bases between the two germline ends. The CDR3 here is CASSGFSGSSRGNTIYF. CDR3 bases: TGTGCCAGCAGCGGGTTTTCCGGGTCCTCTCGGGGAAACACCATATATTTT.

This chain connects TRBV20-1 to TRBJ2-3; possibly TRBD1 for D (6 bases). Germline assignment: CDR1 DFQATT and CDR2 SNEGSKA (reference sequence). The CDR3 consists of 16 residues. With 6 bases removed from V and 3 bases from J, the gap between germline ends came to 22 bases. The chain's CDR3 is CSATRRDILKTDTQYF. CDR3 DNA sequence: TGCAGTGCCACCCGACGGGACATATTAAAAACAGATACGCAGTATTTT.

There are a few counts of this clonotype. V is TRBV27 and J is TRBJ2-1; weak D call: TRBD2 (5 bases). From germline, CDR1 is MNHEY and CDR2 SMNVEV (reference sequence). Trimming removed 3 bases at V and 7 bases at J, with 16 bases between. The CDR3 consists of 15 residues. The CDR3 is CASSLIRPGINEQFF. The CDR3 nucleotides read TGTGCCAGCAGTTTGATTCGCCCGGGGATTAATGAGCAGTTCTTC.

V usage is TRBV10-1 and J usage is TRBJ2-1; D may be TRBD1 (5 bases). The CDR3 contains 13 residues. Germline CDR1 and CDR2: WNHNN and SYGVQD (reference sequence). V was pared by 0 bases and J by 9 bases, with 9 bases between. The CDR3 protein is CASSESSRGEQFF. The CDR3 nucleotides read TGCGCCAGCAGTGAGTCTTCTAGGGGTGAGCAGTTCTTC.

This clonotype was picked up a small number of times. The chain uses TRBV7-2 and TRBJ2-5, with TRBD2 matching 8 bases. V was pared by 0 bases and J by 2 bases, with 5 bases of the junction left unmatched. The CDR3 extends over 16 amino acids. The germline gives CDR1 SGHTA, CDR2 FQGNSA. CDR3 in DNA: TGTGCCAGCAGCTTAGCTAGCGGGAACCCACAAGAGACCCAGTACTTC. Translating it yields CASSLASGNPQETQYF.

The CDR3 region is CASRFRGGDYGYTF. The CDR3 DNA follows: TGTGCCAGCAGATTCAGGGGAGGAGACTATGGCTACACCTTC. The chain links TRBV27 to TRBJ1-2; weak D call: TRBD1 (6 bases). The germline V gene encodes CDR1 MNHEY and CDR2 SMNVEV (reference sequence). The CDR3 is 14 residues long. Trimming cost V 6 bases and J 3 bases, with 14 bases left between them.

The chain uses TRBV30 and TRBJ2-3, with 10 bases identical to TRBD2. The CDR3 runs to 16 residues. Germline-derived CDR1 and CDR2 are GTSNPN and SVGIG (reference sequence). V lost 5 bases and J lost 4; bases outside the gene matches: 12. CDR3 protein: CAWGQGSGRAADTQYF. The CDR3 DNA reads as TGTGCCTGGGGGCAAGGAAGCGGGAGGGCGGCAGATACGCAGTATTTT.

This chain joins TRBV27 and TRBJ1-2; D perhaps matches TRBD1 (5 bases). The CDR3 runs 15 residues. The V gene lost 2 bases and the J gene lost 4 bases, with 14 bases spanning the gap. CDR1 and CDR2 (germline): MNHEY, SMNVEV (reference sequence). The CDR3 loop is CASSLNPTGPYGYTF. The DNA of the CDR3 is TGTGCCAGCAGTTTAAATCCGACGGGGCCCTATGGCTACACCTTC.

This clonotype showed up just a few times. The chain uses TRBV6-1 and TRBJ1-2; TRBD1 might be the D (6 bases). Germline CDR1 reads MNHNS; CDR2 reads SASEGT. The CDR3 spans 15 residues. Trimming removed 6 bases at V and 0 bases at J, with 14 bases between. CDR3 bases: TGTGCCAGCAGGCCCCGGGACACCGCTAACTATGGCTACACCTTC. It encodes CASRPRDTANYGYTF.

This clonotype was recorded once. The V gene is TRBV5-4, the J gene TRBJ2-3; the match to TRBD2 covers 10 bases. Per germline, CDR1 SGHNT and CDR2 YYREEE (reference sequence). V was pared by 3 bases and J by 6 bases, with 7 bases of the junction left unmatched. This CDR3 region has 15 residues. CDR3 loop: CASSWGAGGPDTQYF. CDR3 DNA sequence: TGTGCCAGCAGCTGGGGAGCGGGGGGGCCGGATACGCAGTATTTT.